Listed below are T cell receptor beta chains from one sample, sequenced in a study of T cell changes during pregnancy in multiple sclerosis. Assay used: immunoSEQ multiplex PCR; TCRdb lists only in-frame clones, some missing. The sample yields 56,000 or so clones, roughly 92% seen once. The sequences come from CD4+ T cells from peripheral blood mononuclear cells, collected in the third trimester of pregnancy. Receptors originate from a female donor with multiple sclerosis, enrolled in a pregnancy study. Both conserved end residues are part of each CDR3. A D gene is named only where the DNA matches it firmly. A row's size may be missing; if present it is once, few, many or a size class.

clone size: -
D gene: TRBD2
V gene: TRBV2
J gene: TRBJ2-1
CDR3 protein: CASSDAVGLAGVEQFF
CDR3 DNA: TGTGCCAGCAGTGACGCCGTGGGACTAGCGGGAGTTGAGCAGTTCTTC

clone size: -
D gene: TRBD2
V gene: TRBV19
J gene: TRBJ2-1
CDR3 protein: CASSLVSGKSEQFF
CDR3 DNA: TGTGCCAGTAGTCTGGTTAGCGGGAAGTCTGAGCAGTTCTTC

clone size: -
D gene: -
V gene: TRBV7-2
J gene: TRBJ2-7
CDR3 protein: CASSPQGGRNTYEQYF
CDR3 DNA: TGTGCCAGCAGCCCCCAGGGTGGGCGTAATACCTACGAGCAGTACTTC

clone size: once
D gene: -
V gene: TRBV15
J gene: TRBJ1-5
CDR3 protein: CATSRDGSSNQPQHF
CDR3 DNA: TGTGCCACCAGCAGAGACGGTAGTAGCAATCAGCCCCAGCATTTT

clone size: -
D gene: TRBD1
V gene: TRBV6-5
J gene: TRBJ2-7
CDR3 protein: CASGNRGSNEQYF
CDR3 DNA: TGTGCCAGCGGTAACAGGGGCTCCAACGAGCAGTACTTC

clone size: -
D gene: TRBD1
V gene: TRBV6-7
J gene: TRBJ1-4
CDR3 protein: CASTDGTGNEKLFF
CDR3 DNA: TGTGCCAGCACCGACGGGACAGGGAATGAAAAACTGTTTTTT

clone size: -
D gene: TRBD2
V gene: TRBV7-9
J gene: TRBJ2-5
CDR3 protein: CASSLASGSGETQYF
CDR3 DNA: TGTGCCAGCAGCTTAGCCAGCGGGAGCGGAGAGACCCAGTACTTC

clone size: few
D gene: -
V gene: TRBV2
J gene: TRBJ2-3
CDR3 protein: CASSREVLGPDTQYF
CDR3 DNA: TGTGCCAGCAGTAGGGAGGTTTTGGGGCCAGATACGCAGTATTTT

clone size: -
D gene: -
V gene: TRBV4-1
J gene: TRBJ2-7
CDR3 protein: CASSQGGAEIYEQYF
CDR3 DNA: TGCGCCAGCAGCCAAGGTGGGGCCGAAATTTACGAGCAGTACTTC

clone size: -
D gene: TRBD2
V gene: TRBV5-1
J gene: TRBJ2-1
CDR3 protein: CASSSGLAGYNEQFF
CDR3 DNA: TGCGCCAGCAGCTCGGGACTAGCGGGTTACAATGAGCAGTTCTTC

clone size: once
D gene: TRBD1
V gene: TRBV28
J gene: TRBJ1-1
CDR3 protein: CASSFGQVNTEAFF
CDR3 DNA: TGTGCCAGCAGTTTCGGACAGGTGAACACTGAAGCTTTCTTT

clone size: -
D gene: TRBD1
V gene: TRBV19
J gene: TRBJ2-1
CDR3 protein: CASSNWGTGQFF
CDR3 DNA: TGTGCCAGTAGCAACTGGGGGACAGGGCAGTTCTTC

clone size: -
D gene: TRBD2
V gene: TRBV28
J gene: TRBJ2-5
CDR3 protein: CASSFGLAPTEETQYF
CDR3 DNA: TGTGCCAGCAGTTTCGGACTAGCGCCGACGGAAGAGACCCAGTACTTC

clone size: -
D gene: -
V gene: TRBV11-2
J gene: TRBJ2-1
CDR3 protein: CASSFEGGSQQFF
CDR3 DNA: TGTGCCAGCAGCTTTGAAGGGGGTTCCCAGCAGTTCTTC

clone size: -
D gene: -
V gene: TRBV4-1
J gene: TRBJ2-1
CDR3 protein: CASSQETTAYNEQFF
CDR3 DNA: TGCGCCAGCAGCCAAGAAACGACAGCATACAATGAGCAGTTCTTC

clone size: -
D gene: -
V gene: TRBV19
J gene: TRBJ2-6
CDR3 protein: CASRPTGSAGANVLTF
CDR3 DNA: TGTGCCAGTAGACCGACAGGTTCGGCTGGGGCCAACGTCCTGACTTTC

clone size: -
D gene: TRBD2
V gene: TRBV11-2
J gene: TRBJ2-1
CDR3 protein: CASSLAPSGSYYNEQFF
CDR3 DNA: TGTGCCAGCAGCTTAGCCCCTAGCGGGAGCTATTACAATGAGCAGTTCTTC

clone size: -
D gene: TRBD2
V gene: TRBV6-6
J gene: TRBJ2-5
CDR3 protein: CASRGASGNQGTQYF
CDR3 DNA: TGTGCCAGCAGAGGGGCTAGCGGGAACCAGGGGACCCAGTACTTC

clone size: -
D gene: -
V gene: TRBV27
J gene: TRBJ1-1
CDR3 protein: CASSLKSTGYNTEAFF
CDR3 DNA: TGTGCCAGCAGTTTAAAGTCGACAGGTTACAACACTGAAGCTTTCTTT

clone size: -
D gene: -
V gene: TRBV28
J gene: TRBJ1-3
CDR3 protein: CAIGTPGNTIYF
CDR3 DNA: TGTGCCATCGGGACTCCCGGAAACACCATATATTTT

clone size: -
D gene: TRBD1
V gene: TRBV7-6
J gene: TRBJ2-7
CDR3 protein: CASSPGTDPNEQYF
CDR3 DNA: TGTGCCAGCAGCCCCGGGACAGACCCCAACGAGCAGTACTTC

clone size: -
D gene: -
V gene: TRBV28
J gene: TRBJ2-7
CDR3 protein: CASSLRRNYGEQYF
CDR3 DNA: TGTGCCAGCAGTTTAAGGCGGAATTATGGCGAGCAGTACTTC

clone size: -
D gene: -
V gene: TRBV19
J gene: TRBJ2-3
CDR3 protein: CASSISLASTDTQYF
CDR3 DNA: TGTGCCAGTAGTATTTCATTAGCGAGCACAGATACGCAGTATTTT

clone size: -
D gene: TRBD1
V gene: TRBV7-3
J gene: TRBJ1-2
CDR3 protein: CASSLTGDNYGYTF
CDR3 DNA: TGTGCCAGCAGCCTTACAGGGGACAACTATGGCTACACCTTC

clone size: -
D gene: -
V gene: TRBV6-5
J gene: TRBJ2-7
CDR3 protein: CAAGRGVDEQYF
CDR3 DNA: TGTGCCGCTGGAAGGGGCGTCGACGAGCAGTACTTC

clone size: -
D gene: -
V gene: TRBV28
J gene: TRBJ2-1
CDR3 protein: CASSLEASSYNEQFF
CDR3 DNA: TGTGCCAGCAGTTTGGAAGCGAGCTCCTACAATGAGCAGTTCTTC

clone size: once
D gene: TRBD1
V gene: TRBV28
J gene: TRBJ1-3
CDR3 protein: CASSPAGTEKNTIYF
CDR3 DNA: TGTGCCAGCAGTCCAGCCGGGACAGAGAAAAACACCATATATTTT

clone size: -
D gene: TRBD1
V gene: TRBV7-6
J gene: TRBJ2-5
CDR3 protein: CASSSHRGTQYF
CDR3 DNA: TGTGCCAGCAGCTCCCACAGGGGGACCCAGTACTTC

clone size: -
D gene: -
V gene: TRBV28
J gene: TRBJ2-6
CDR3 protein: CASSLSGGGGANVLTF
CDR3 DNA: TGTGCCAGCAGTTTGAGCGGCGGTGGTGGGGCCAACGTCCTGACTTTC

clone size: -
D gene: TRBD2
V gene: TRBV9
J gene: TRBJ2-5
CDR3 protein: CASSLTSGREETQYF
CDR3 DNA: TGTGCCAGCAGCCTTACTAGCGGGAGGGAAGAGACCCAGTACTTC

clone size: -
D gene: -
V gene: TRBV10-2
J gene: TRBJ2-1
CDR3 protein: CASSEVKIGPYNEQFF
CDR3 DNA: TGCGCCAGCAGTGAGGTCAAAATTGGGCCCTACAATGAGCAGTTCTTC

clone size: -
D gene: -
V gene: TRBV7-3
J gene: TRBJ2-2
CDR3 protein: CASSLFGGANTGELFF
CDR3 DNA: TGTGCCAGCAGCTTATTTGGCGGAGCGAACACCGGGGAGCTGTTTTTT

clone size: -
D gene: -
V gene: TRBV5-6
J gene: TRBJ1-1
CDR3 protein: CASSFLRQEAFF
CDR3 DNA: TGTGCCAGCAGCTTTCTCCGACAGGAAGCTTTCTTT

clone size: -
D gene: -
V gene: TRBV6-1
J gene: TRBJ1-5
CDR3 protein: CASSGQGFSNQPQHF
CDR3 DNA: TGTGCCAGCAGTGGCCAGGGATTTAGCAATCAGCCCCAGCATTTT

clone size: -
D gene: TRBD1
V gene: TRBV5-6
J gene: TRBJ2-3
CDR3 protein: CASSLTGGPTDTQYF
CDR3 DNA: TGTGCCAGCAGCTTGACAGGGGGGCCCACAGATACGCAGTATTTT

clone size: -
D gene: -
V gene: TRBV7-2
J gene: TRBJ2-5
CDR3 protein: CASSQRGETQYF
CDR3 DNA: TGTGCCAGCAGCCAAAGAGGGGAGACCCAGTACTTC

clone size: -
D gene: TRBD1
V gene: TRBV6-4
J gene: TRBJ1-2
CDR3 protein: CASSGLGQTDGYTF
CDR3 DNA: TGTGCCAGCAGTGGCCTGGGACAGACTGATGGCTACACCTTC

clone size: -
D gene: -
V gene: TRBV7-2
J gene: TRBJ1-2
CDR3 protein: CASSLLSYGYTF
CDR3 DNA: TGTGCCAGCAGCTTACTGAGCTATGGCTACACCTTC

clone size: -
D gene: -
V gene: TRBV21-1
J gene: TRBJ2-2
CDR3 protein: CASSKGEREGHTGELFF
CDR3 DNA: TGTGCCAGCAGCAAAGGGGAGCGGGAGGGCCACACCGGGGAGCTGTTTTTT

clone size: -
D gene: TRBD2
V gene: TRBV28
J gene: TRBJ2-5
CDR3 protein: CASSVSGRAAETQYF
CDR3 DNA: TGTGCCAGCAGTGTTAGCGGGAGGGCCGCAGAGACCCAGTACTTC